A single sample is the source of the 31 T cell receptor beta chains below, sequenced in a study of blood T cell repertoires in COVID-19. The data were produced by immunoSEQ multiplex PCR, yet TCRdb's version contains in-frame clones alone and is incomplete. The data show approximately 290,000 clones, roughly 84% seen once. Sequencing was done on a sample of peripheral blood. Receptors originate from a person aged 65-85 years with COVID-19, enrolled during active disease.

This chain joins TRBV28 and TRBJ2-3; no clear D. This CDR3 is 14 amino acids long. Trimming took off 2 bases at V and 2 bases at J, with 8 bases between the two ends. Germline loops: CDR1 MDHEN, CDR2 SYDVKM. CDR3 residues: CASSLDTPTDTQYF. CDR3 bases: TGTGCCAGCAGTTTAGATACTCCCACAGATACGCAGTATTTT.

The V call is TRBV14, the J call TRBJ1-2; no firm D call. V lost 1 base and J 8 bases, leaving 11 bases between the germline ends. From germline, CDR1 is SGHDN and CDR2 FVKESK. The CDR3 runs 13 residues. The CDR3 reads CASSQGTLGGYTF. The CDR3 nucleotides read TGTGCCAGCAGCCAAGGGACTTTAGGGGGCTACACCTTC.

The chain employs TRBV6-6 and TRBJ2-7, with D perhaps matching TRBD1 (6 bases). The germline V gene has CDR1 MNHNY and CDR2 SVGAGI (reference sequence). Deletions cut 5 bases from V and 6 bases from J, with 14 bases between. This CDR3 is built from 13 residues. This chain's CDR3 is CASSPDRKGEQYF. CDR3 DNA sequence: TGTGCCAGCAGTCCTGACAGGAAGGGCGAGCAGTACTTC.

The chain is built from TRBV6-5 and TRBJ2-7; 10 nucleotides agree with TRBD1. With V trimmed by 5 bases and J by 3 bases, 4 bases remained unmatched. The germline V gene has CDR1 MNHEY and CDR2 SVGAGI. CDR3 size: 14 residues. The CDR3 loop reads CASSRQGAYYEQYF. In DNA, the CDR3 is TGTGCCAGCAGTCGACAGGGGGCCTACTACGAGCAGTACTTC.

This clone occurred a few times. The rearrangement uses TRBV6-1 and TRBJ1-5; no clear D gene. Germline V gene lookup returns CDR1 MNHNS and CDR2 SASEGT. The CDR3 spans 13 residues. Trimming cost V 2 bases and J 5 bases, with 7 bases left between them. The CDR3: CASSEQVHQPQHF. The CDR3 region has the DNA TGTGCCAGCAGTGAACAGGTTCATCAGCCCCAGCATTTT.

V usage is TRBV27 and J usage is TRBJ1-4, with no clear D. Trimming shortened V by 6 bases and J by 0 bases, and 8 bases separated the two germline ends. The CDR3 is 14 amino acids. Germline V CDR1 and CDR2: MNHEY, SMNVEV (reference sequence). CDR3 sequence: CASRPQPTNEKLFF. Here the CDR3 DNA reads TGTGCCAGCAGGCCACAGCCAACTAATGAAAAACTGTTTTTT.

The chain links TRBV15 to TRBJ2-3, with 7 nucleotides matching TRBD2. V shed 1 base, J shed 4 bases, and the junction held 2 bases outside the gene matches. Germline V gene sequence: CDR1 LNHNV, CDR2 YYDKDF (reference sequence). CDR3 length: 14 residues. CDR3 DNA sequence: TGTGCCACCAGCAGAGGACTAGCCGCAGATACGCAGTATTTT. Translation gives CATSRGLAADTQYF.

V usage is TRBV7-5 and J usage is TRBJ2-5; the table names TRBD2, a call not compared with the DNA. TRBV7-5 is marked as a pseudogene. This CDR3 is 13 amino acids long. The CDR3 DNA reads TGTGTCAGAAGCGGACGGGACTCAGAGACCCAGTACTTC. It specifies CVRSGRDSETQYF.

The V gene is TRBV30, the J gene TRBJ2-7; a weak D match, TRBD1 (6 bases). The CDR3 sequence is 12 residues long. The germline V gene has CDR1 GTSNPN and CDR2 SVGIG (reference sequence). Trimming removed 2 bases at V and 4 bases at J, with 9 bases between. Here the CDR3 reads CAWSPTGYEQYF. CDR3 coding DNA: TGTGCCTGGAGTCCCACAGGGTACGAGCAGTACTTC.

The rearrangement links TRBV6-5 to TRBJ1-1; the D is unclear. Trimming removed 8 bases from V and 0 bases from J, with 13 bases in between. This CDR3 is 14 amino acids long. The germline gives CDR1 MNHEY, CDR2 SVGAGI. CDR3 in amino acids: CASGCGRVNTEAFF. The CDR3 DNA reads as TGTGCCAGCGGCTGTGGGAGGGTGAACACTGAAGCTTTCTTT.

DNA for the CDR3: TGTGCCAGCAGCCGGACAACTAGCGGGAGCTTGGATGAGCAGTTCTTC. Amino acids: CASSRTTSGSLDEQFF. The rearrangement uses TRBV9 and TRBJ2-1; 11 nucleotides agree with TRBD2. Germline V gives CDR1 SGDLS, CDR2 YYNGEE. J gave up 8 bases and V 4 bases, and 11 bases lay outside the gene matches. The CDR3 covers 16 residues. The variable domain in full, with the rest retrieved from reference TRBV9 and TRBJ2-1, is DSGVTQTPKHLITATGQRVTLRCSPRSGDLSVYWYQQSLDQGLQFLIQYYNGEERAKGNILERFSAQQFPDLHSELNLSSLELGDSALYFCASSRTTSGSLDEQFFGPGTRLTVL.

The rearrangement uses TRBV9 and TRBJ2-7, with a tentative D call TRBD1 (5 bases). V dropped 0 bases and J dropped 3 bases, with 10 bases sitting between them. The CDR3 sequence is 14 residues long. Germline CDR1 SGDLS, CDR2 YYNGEE. CDR3 residues: CASSVAQGLYEQYF. CDR3 DNA: TGTGCCAGCAGCGTAGCCCAGGGCCTCTACGAGCAGTACTTC.

The J gene is TRBJ1-4, the V gene TRBV28; TRBD1 is a possible D gene (5 bases). The V gene lost 5 bases and the J gene lost 6 bases, with 10 bases spanning the gap. Looked up from germline, CDR1 is MDHEN and CDR2 is SYDVKM. The CDR3 loop spans 13 amino acids. The CDR3 DNA sequence: TGTGCCAGCAGTATCGGACAAGATGAAAAACTGTTTTTT. This sequence encodes CASSIGQDEKLFF.

This clone has just a few counts. This rearrangement joins TRBV5-1 to TRBJ2-1, with 7 bases lining up with TRBD1. V lost 4 bases to trimming and J lost 7 bases; unmatched junction nucleotides: 11. CDR1 is SGHRS, CDR2 YFSETQ, per germline. CDR3 length equals 15 residues. The CDR3 loop reads CASSPRQGVANEQFF. The CDR3 coding sequence is TGCGCCAGCAGCCCTAGACAGGGAGTGGCAAATGAGCAGTTCTTC.

The chain employs TRBV5-8 and TRBJ2-3; D possibly corresponds to TRBD1 (5 bases). Between the trimmed V and J ends, which lost 4 bases and 3 bases, there was a span of 15 bases. This CDR3 is 15 amino acids long. Germline V CDR1 and CDR2: SGHTS, YDEGEE. CDR3 amino acids: CASSPLTEYTDTQYF. The CDR3, as DNA: TGTGCCAGCAGCCCCCTGACAGAATATACAGATACGCAGTATTTT.

The chain employs TRBV19 and TRBJ2-2; tentative D call: TRBD1 (5 bases). V lost 5 bases, J lost 2 bases, and 9 bases lay in between. The CDR3 runs to 14 residues. Germline V gives CDR1 LNHDA, CDR2 SQIVND (reference sequence). The CDR3: CASSWQGNTGELFF. CDR3 bases: TGTGCCAGTAGTTGGCAGGGAAACACCGGGGAGCTGTTTTTT. Drawing the rest from reference TRBV19 and TRBJ2-2, the complete variable domain is DGGITQSPKYLFRKEGQNVTLSCEQNLNHDAMYWYRQDPGQGLRLIYYSQIVNDFQKGDIAEGYSVSREKKESFPLTVTSAQKNPTAFYLCASSWQGNTGELFFGEGSRLTVL.

This rearrangement joins TRBV11-2 to TRBJ1-1, with 7 bases identical to TRBD1. The CDR3 runs 16 residues. The germline V gene has CDR1 SGHAT and CDR2 FQNNGV. V lost 2 bases, J lost 4 bases, and 10 bases stayed unmatched. CDR3 loop: CASSLTDGQVGTEAFF. The CDR3 bases are TGTGCCAGCAGCTTAACGGACGGACAGGTTGGCACTGAAGCTTTCTTT.

The chain combines TRBV19 with TRBJ1-5; TRBD1 aligns across 7 bases. The germline V gene has CDR1 LNHDA and CDR2 SQIVND (reference sequence). Trimming at V came to 6 bases and at J to 7 bases, leaving 24 bases not matched to a gene. The CDR3 extends over 19 amino acids. CDR3: CASRIYPPSTGRGSQPQHF. CDR3 bases: TGTGCCAGTAGGATATATCCCCCATCGACAGGGCGGGGATCGCAGCCCCAGCATTTT.

The V call is TRBV28, the J call TRBJ2-1; possibly TRBD1 for D (6 bases). The CDR3 is 15 residues long. The V gene lost 2 bases and the J gene lost 2 bases, with 10 bases spanning the gap. Germline V gene data show CDR1 as MDHEN and CDR2 as SYDVKM. CDR3 DNA: TGTGCCAGCAGTTTAACAGGGCCAGCCTACAATGAGCAGTTCTTC. It encodes CASSLTGPAYNEQFF.

The chain combines TRBV6-5 with TRBJ1-4, with 8 bases fitting TRBD1. Trimming at V came to 6 bases and at J to 6 bases, leaving 6 bases not matched to a gene. The CDR3 has 14 residues. Germline V lookup: CDR1 MNHEY, CDR2 SVGAGI. The CDR3 loop is CASRTIQGDEKLFF. The CDR3 nucleotides are TGTGCCAGCAGGACGATACAGGGGGATGAAAAACTGTTTTTT.

The rearrangement links TRBV12-3 or TRBV12-4 to TRBJ2-1, with TRBD2 matching over 11 bases. J gave up 7 bases and V 8 bases, and 4 bases lay outside the gene matches. This CDR3 is built from 13 residues. In DNA form, the CDR3 reads TGTGCCAGCGGCCCTAGCGGGGGGAATGAGCAGTTCTTC. Residues: CASGPSGGNEQFF.

The chain has TRBV2 and TRBJ1-2; D remains ambiguous. The germline gives CDR1 SNHLY, CDR2 FYNNEI. Trimming took 7 bases from V and 5 from J, leaving 14 bases between them. The CDR3 runs 13 residues. The CDR3 protein is CASTNRGTYGYTF. CDR3 DNA sequence: TGTGCCAGCACCAACCGAGGCACGTATGGCTACACCTTC.

V gene TRBV5-5 combines with J gene TRBJ1-6; D is perhaps TRBD1 (5 bases). The V end was cut by 0 bases, the J end by 4 bases, with 14 bases between. Germline loops: CDR1 SGHKS, CDR2 YYEKEE (reference sequence). CDR3 length equals 17 residues. The CDR3 loop reads CASSLEDSRNYNSPLHF. Written as DNA, the CDR3 is TGTGCCAGCAGCTTGGAAGACAGTCGTAATTATAATTCACCCCTCCACTTT.

The chain is built from TRBV4-2 and TRBJ1-1, with TRBD1 matching 12 bases. The V gene's germline CDR1 is LGHNA and CDR2 YNFKEQ. V lost 6 bases to trimming and J lost 5 bases; unmatched junction nucleotides: 10. The CDR3 runs 16 residues. The CDR3 bases are TGTGCCAGCAGAGATCGGGACAGGGGGCGCGGGACTGAAGCTTTCTTT. It encodes CASRDRDRGRGTEAFF.

The gene calls are TRBV19 and TRBJ1-4; 7 bases align to TRBD1. Germline V gene sequence: CDR1 LNHDA, CDR2 SQIVND (reference sequence). J was trimmed by 0 bases and V by 2 bases; bases with no gene match: 6. CDR3 length equals 17 residues. The DNA for the CDR3 is TGTGCCAGTAGTATATTGGGGGGACAGACAACTAATGAAAAACTGTTTTTT. It translates to CASSILGGQTTNEKLFF.

This clone was seen a handful of times. The V gene is TRBV2, the J gene TRBJ2-3; TRBD2 matches 7 bases. V was clipped by 9 bases and J by 3 bases; unmatched bases: 6. Germline CDR1 is SNHLY and CDR2 is FYNNEI. The CDR3 extends over 13 amino acids. The CDR3 bases are TGTGCCAGAAGAGGACTAGTAACAGATACGCAGTATTTT. This codes for CARRGLVTDTQYF.

V is TRBV5-4 and J is TRBJ2-3; the D gene is possibly TRBD1 (6 bases). Germline CDR1 SGHNT, CDR2 YYREEE (reference sequence). This CDR3 is 16 amino acids long. The V end was cut by 0 bases, the J end by 4 bases, with 15 bases between. CDR3 amino acids: CASSLAWDKTPDTQYF. The CDR3, as DNA: TGTGCCAGCAGCTTGGCTTGGGACAAAACCCCAGATACGCAGTATTTT.

This clone has ten or more counts. The chain recombines TRBV27 with TRBJ2-7; D not resolved. Trimming took 5 bases from V and 6 from J, leaving 14 bases between them. This CDR3 is built from 13 residues. Germline CDR1 MNHEY, CDR2 SMNVEV (reference sequence). CDR3 residues: CASSPLPSGEQYF. CDR3 nucleotide sequence: TGTGCCAGCAGTCCCCTGCCTTCGGGCGAGCAGTACTTC.

This clone has only one observation. The gene calls are TRBV6-1 and TRBJ1-5; D remains unclear. V lost 2 bases and J lost 0, with 11 bases in between. Germline V gives CDR1 MNHNS, CDR2 SASEGT. CDR3 size: 16 residues. CDR3 sequence reads: CASSESPGFSNQPQHF. CDR3 bases: TGTGCCAGCAGTGAAAGTCCGGGGTTTAGCAATCAGCCCCAGCATTTT.

Remarks on this clone: The same CDR3 arises from other DNA sequences in this sample as well. The chain is built from TRBV28 and TRBJ1-5; D gene unclear. Trimming stripped 2 bases from V and 4 bases from J, with 6 bases between. Germline CDR1 MDHEN, CDR2 SYDVKM. The length of the CDR3 is 13 residues. Here the CDR3 DNA reads TGTGCCAGCAGTTTAACTCCAAATCAGCCCCAGCATTTT. Its translation is CASSLTPNQPQHF.

The chain uses TRBV6-5 and TRBJ1-1; weak D call: TRBD1 (5 bases). There are 13 residues in the CDR3. V lost 4 bases and J lost 2, with 8 bases in between. Germline CDR1 and CDR2: MNHEY and SVGAGI. CDR3 amino acids: CASSLRGNTEAFF. CDR3 bases: TGTGCCAGCAGTTTAAGGGGAAACACTGAAGCTTTCTTT.